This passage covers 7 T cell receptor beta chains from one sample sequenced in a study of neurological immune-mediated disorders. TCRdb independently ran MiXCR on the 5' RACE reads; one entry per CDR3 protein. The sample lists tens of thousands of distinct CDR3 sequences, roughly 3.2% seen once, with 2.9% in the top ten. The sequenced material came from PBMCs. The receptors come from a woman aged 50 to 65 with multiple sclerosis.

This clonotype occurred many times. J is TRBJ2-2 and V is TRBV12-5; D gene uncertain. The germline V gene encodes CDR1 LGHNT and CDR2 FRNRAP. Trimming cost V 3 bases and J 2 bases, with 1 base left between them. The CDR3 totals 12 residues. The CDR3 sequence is CASGFNTGELFF. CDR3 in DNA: TGTGCTAGTGGTTTTAACACCGGGGAGCTGTTTTTT.

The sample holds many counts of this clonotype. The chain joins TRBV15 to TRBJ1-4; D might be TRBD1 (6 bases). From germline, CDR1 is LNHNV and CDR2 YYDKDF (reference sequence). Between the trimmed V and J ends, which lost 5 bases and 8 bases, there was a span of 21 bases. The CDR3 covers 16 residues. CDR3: CATSGKRGAHREKLFF. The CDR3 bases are TGTGCCACCAGCGGGAAAAGGGGGGCCCATCGAGAAAAACTGTTTTTT. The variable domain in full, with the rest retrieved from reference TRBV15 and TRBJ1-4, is DAMVIQNPRYQVTQFGKPVTLSCSQTLNHNVMYWYQQKSSQAPKLLFHYYDKDFNNEADTPDNFQSRRPNTSFCFLDIRSPGLGDTAMYLCATSGKRGAHREKLFFGSGTQLSVL.

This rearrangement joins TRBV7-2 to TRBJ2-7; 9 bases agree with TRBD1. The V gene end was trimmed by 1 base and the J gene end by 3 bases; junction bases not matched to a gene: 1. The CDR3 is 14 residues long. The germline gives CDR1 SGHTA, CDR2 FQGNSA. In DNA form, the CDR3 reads TGTGCCAGCAGCTTAGGACAGGGGGACTACGAGCAGTACTTC. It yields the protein CASSLGQGDYEQYF. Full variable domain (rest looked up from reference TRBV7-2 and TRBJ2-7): GAGVSQSPSNKVTEKGKDVELRCDPISGHTALYWYRQSLGQGLEFLIYFQGNSAPDKSGLPSDRFSAERTGGSVSTLTIQRTQQEDSAVYLCASSLGQGDYEQYFGPGTRLTVT.

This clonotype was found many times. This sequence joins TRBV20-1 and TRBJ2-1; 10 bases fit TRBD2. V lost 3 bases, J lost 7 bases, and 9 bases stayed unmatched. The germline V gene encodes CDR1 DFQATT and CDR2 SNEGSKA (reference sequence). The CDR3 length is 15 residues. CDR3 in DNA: TGCAGTGCTAGTGTCCTAGCGGGGGCTAGGAATGAGCAGTTCTTC. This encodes CSASVLAGARNEQFF.

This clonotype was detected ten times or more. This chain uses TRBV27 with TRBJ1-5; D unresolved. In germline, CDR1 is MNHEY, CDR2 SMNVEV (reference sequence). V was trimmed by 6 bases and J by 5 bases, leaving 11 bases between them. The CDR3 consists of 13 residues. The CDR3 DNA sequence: TGTGCCAGCAGACACGGGAGGGATCAGCCCCAGCATTTT. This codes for CASRHGRDQPQHF.

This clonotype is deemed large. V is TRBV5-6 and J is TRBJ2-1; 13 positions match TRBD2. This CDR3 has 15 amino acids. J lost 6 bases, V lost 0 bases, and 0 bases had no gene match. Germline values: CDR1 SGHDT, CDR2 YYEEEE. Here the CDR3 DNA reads TGTGCCAGCAGCTTGGGACTAGCGGGGGGCAATGAGCAGTTCTTC. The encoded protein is CASSLGLAGGNEQFF.

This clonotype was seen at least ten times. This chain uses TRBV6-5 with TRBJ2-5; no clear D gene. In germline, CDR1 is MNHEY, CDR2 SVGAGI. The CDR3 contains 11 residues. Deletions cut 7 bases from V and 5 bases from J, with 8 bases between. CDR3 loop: CASKSLETQYF. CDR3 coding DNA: TGTGCCAGCAAAAGCCTCGAGACCCAGTACTTC.